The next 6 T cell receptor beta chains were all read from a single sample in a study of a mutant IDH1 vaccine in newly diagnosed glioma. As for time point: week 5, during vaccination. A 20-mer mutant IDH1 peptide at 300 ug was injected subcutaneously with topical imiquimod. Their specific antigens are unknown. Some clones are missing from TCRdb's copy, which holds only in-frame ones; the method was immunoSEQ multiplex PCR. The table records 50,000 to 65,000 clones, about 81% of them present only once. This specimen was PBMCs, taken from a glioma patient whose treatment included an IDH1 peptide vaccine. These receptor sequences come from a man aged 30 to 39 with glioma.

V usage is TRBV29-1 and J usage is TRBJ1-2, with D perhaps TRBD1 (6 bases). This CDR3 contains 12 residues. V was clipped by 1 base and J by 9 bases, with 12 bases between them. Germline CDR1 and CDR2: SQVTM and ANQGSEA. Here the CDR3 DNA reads TGCAGCGTTGAAGCGGGGGCGCTTAGCTACACCTTC. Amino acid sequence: CSVEAGALSYTF. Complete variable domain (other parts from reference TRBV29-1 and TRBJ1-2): SAVISQKPSRDICQRGTSLTIQCQVDSQVTMMFWYRQQPGQSLTLIATANQGSEATYESGFVIDKFPISRPNLTFSTLTVSNMSPEDSSIYLCSVEAGALSYTFGSGTRLTVV.

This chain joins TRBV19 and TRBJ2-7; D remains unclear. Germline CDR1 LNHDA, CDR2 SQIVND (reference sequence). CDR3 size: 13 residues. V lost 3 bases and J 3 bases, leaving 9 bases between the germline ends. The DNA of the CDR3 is TGTGCCAGTAGTATCGGGCAGTTCTACGAGCAGTACTTC. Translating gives CASSIGQFYEQYF.

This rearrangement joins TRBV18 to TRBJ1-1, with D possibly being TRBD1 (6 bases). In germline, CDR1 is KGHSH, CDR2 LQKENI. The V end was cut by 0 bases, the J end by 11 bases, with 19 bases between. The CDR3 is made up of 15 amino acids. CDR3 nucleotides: TGTGCCAGCTCACCACCGGGGGGCCTTTTAACGGGGGCTTTCTTT. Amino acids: CASSPPGGLLTGAFF.

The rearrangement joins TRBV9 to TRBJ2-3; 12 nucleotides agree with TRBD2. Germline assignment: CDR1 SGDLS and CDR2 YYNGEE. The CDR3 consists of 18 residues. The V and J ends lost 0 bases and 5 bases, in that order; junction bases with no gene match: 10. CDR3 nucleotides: TGTGCCAGCAGCGTAGCGACATCTAGCGGGGGGGCCTTAGATACGCAGTATTTT. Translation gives CASSVATSSGGALDTQYF.

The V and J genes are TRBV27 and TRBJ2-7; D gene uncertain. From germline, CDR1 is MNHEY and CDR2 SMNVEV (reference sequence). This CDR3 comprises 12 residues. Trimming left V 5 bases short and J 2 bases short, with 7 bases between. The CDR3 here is CASSNRAYEQYF. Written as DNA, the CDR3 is TGTGCCAGCAGTAATCGGGCCTACGAGCAGTACTTC.

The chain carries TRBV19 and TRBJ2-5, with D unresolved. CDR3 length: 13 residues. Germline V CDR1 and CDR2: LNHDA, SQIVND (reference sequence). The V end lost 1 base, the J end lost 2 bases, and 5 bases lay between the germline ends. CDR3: CASSIAQQETQYF. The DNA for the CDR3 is TGTGCCAGTAGTATAGCTCAGCAAGAGACCCAGTACTTC.